This TCR beta chain was retrieved from a study of blood T cell repertoires in COVID-19 (dated by TCRdb to the early 2020s). For context, the study as a whole: The collaborator samples originated in the United States, Italy and Spain and spanned the acute and convalescent phases of COVID-19. The material from the prospective study consisted of cDNA or gDNA derived from T cells, B-cell-depleted T cells, or PBMCs. Deeply sampled blood TCRbeta repertoires from subjects exposed to, actively infected with, or recovered from COVID-19 were included in the dataset. The repertoires were released in a freely available public database meant as a resource for research on the immune response to SARS-CoV-2. The samples were drawn from the first 160 participants of the ongoing ImmuneRACE study and from 1,254 subjects provided by 6 global collaborators. The sample metadata nearly always contained a de-identified subject ID, COVID-19 status, age in years and sex. Where available, HLA class I and class II types were taken from metadata supplied by the sample provider and were not determined by assay-based typing. Overall study results and their limits: Clinical and demographic metadata were provided uncurated, with the amount varying by source and participant.

TCRbeta CDR3 regions were amplified from genomic DNA using the immunoSEQ Assay, a bias-controlled multiplex PCR. Per the source publication's procedure: Nucleated cell counts per sample were estimated from amplification of reference gene primers within the assay. Sequence reads were collapsed and filtered to measure the absolute abundance of every unique TCRbeta CDR3 rearrangement. For each sample, productive Simpson clonality was calculated as the square root of Simpson's diversity index over productive rearrangements. This immuneACCESS table, as held by TCRdb, lists in-frame sequences with V and J called but not all clones. Of the missing ones, under half trace to an unresolved V gene in checked studies; the others have no known cause. V and J calls and clone size follow that table, whereas D and trimming were derived from the DNA. The sample has about 180,000 clones on record, about 88% of them singletons. 1.5% to 2% of the sample is held by the ten biggest clonotypes.

Comment on this clone: What antigen it recognizes has not been identified. No clone much larger than this one lies a single base away; base qualities are absent.

A second Seattle source provided samples from volunteer blood donors who had recovered from COVID-19. The collaborating institutions used their own protocols to collect whole blood in K2EDTA tubes. For TCRbeta analysis, collaborator samples were shipped as frozen whole blood, as isolated PBMCs, or as DNA extracted from either sample type. Including cysteine and phenylalanine, the CDR3 has 15 amino acids. Kept here is only the CDR3 DNA, which spans 45 bases and is read in frame from base 1. According to the germline V gene, CDR1 reads SGHRS and CDR2 reads YFSETQ. The junction shows trimming of 0 bases on V and 0 bases on J, plus 10 bases between the germline ends.

Sequencing input: peripheral blood. This receptor chain uses TRBV5-1 and TRBJ2-7; the D segment could be TRBD2, given 6 matching bases. This receptor was obtained from a man younger than 35 who had recovered from COVID-19. The DNA reads TGCGCCAGCAGCTTGGACGGGAGTAGCTCCTACGAGCAGTACTTC. It translates to CASSLDGSSSYEQYF.